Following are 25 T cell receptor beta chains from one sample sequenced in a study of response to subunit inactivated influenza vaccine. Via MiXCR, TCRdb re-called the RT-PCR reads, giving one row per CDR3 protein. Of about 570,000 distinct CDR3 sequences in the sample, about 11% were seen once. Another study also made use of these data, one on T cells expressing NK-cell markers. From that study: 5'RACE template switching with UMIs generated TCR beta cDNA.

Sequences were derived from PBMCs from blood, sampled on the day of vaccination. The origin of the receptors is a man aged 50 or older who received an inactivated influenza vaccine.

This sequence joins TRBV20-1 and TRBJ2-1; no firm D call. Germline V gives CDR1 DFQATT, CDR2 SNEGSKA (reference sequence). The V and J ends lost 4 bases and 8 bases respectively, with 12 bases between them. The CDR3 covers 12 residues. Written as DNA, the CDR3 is TGCAGTGCTATCGGGTCGGGCGATGAGCAGTTCTTC. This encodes CSAIGSGDEQFF.

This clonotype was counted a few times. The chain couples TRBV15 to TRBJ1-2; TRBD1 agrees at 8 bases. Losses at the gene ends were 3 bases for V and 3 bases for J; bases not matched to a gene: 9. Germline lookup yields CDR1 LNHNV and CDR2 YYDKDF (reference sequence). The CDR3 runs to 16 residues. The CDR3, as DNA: TGTGCCACCAGCAGTAACAGGGGGATGAATCACTATGGCTACACCTTC. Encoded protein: CATSSNRGMNHYGYTF.

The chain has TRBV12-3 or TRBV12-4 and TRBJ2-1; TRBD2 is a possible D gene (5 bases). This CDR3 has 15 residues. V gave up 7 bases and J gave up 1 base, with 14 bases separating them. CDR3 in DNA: TGTGCCAGCACCGCAGGAGGAAGGTCCTACAATGAGCAGTTCTTC. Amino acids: CASTAGGRSYNEQFF.

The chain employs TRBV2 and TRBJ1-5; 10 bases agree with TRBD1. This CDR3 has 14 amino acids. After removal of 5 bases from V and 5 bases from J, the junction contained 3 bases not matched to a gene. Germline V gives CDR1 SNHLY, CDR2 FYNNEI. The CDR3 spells CASSRQGADQPQHF. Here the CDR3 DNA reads TGTGCCAGCAGTAGACAGGGGGCGGATCAGCCCCAGCATTTT.

The CDR3 region has the DNA TGTGCCAGCAGTTTGCGAATCGGGGGGGTCCGCGAGACCCAGTACTTC. It codes for CASSLRIGGVRETQYF. This sequence joins TRBV7-2 and TRBJ2-5, with TRBD2 matching over 8 bases. Germline-derived CDR1 and CDR2 are SGHTA and FQGNSA. This CDR3 spans 16 amino acids. The trim removed 6 bases at V and 5 bases at J, leaving 14 bases unmatched.

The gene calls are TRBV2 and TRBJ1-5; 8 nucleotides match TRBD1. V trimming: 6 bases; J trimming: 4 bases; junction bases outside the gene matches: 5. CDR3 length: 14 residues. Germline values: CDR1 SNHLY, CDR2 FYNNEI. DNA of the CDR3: TGTGCCAGCAGGGGGGACAGGCCTAATCAGCCCCAGCATTTT. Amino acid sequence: CASRGDRPNQPQHF.

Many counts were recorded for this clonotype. The CDR3 region has the DNA TGCGCCAGCAGCTTGGACTATTACAATGAGCAGTTCTTC. Translating gives CASSLDYYNEQFF. This rearrangement joins TRBV5-1 to TRBJ2-1; unclear D gene. V was cut by 0 bases and J by 4 bases, with 5 bases left in between. Germline CDR1 SGHRS, CDR2 YFSETQ. CDR3 length: 13 amino acids.

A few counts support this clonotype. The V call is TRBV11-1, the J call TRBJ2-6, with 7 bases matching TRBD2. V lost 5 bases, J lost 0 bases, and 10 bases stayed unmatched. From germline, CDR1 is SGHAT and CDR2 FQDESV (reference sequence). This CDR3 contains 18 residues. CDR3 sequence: CASSHGRGVYSGANVLTF. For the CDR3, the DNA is TGTGCCAGCAGCCATGGACGGGGGGTGTACTCTGGGGCCAACGTCCTGACTTTC. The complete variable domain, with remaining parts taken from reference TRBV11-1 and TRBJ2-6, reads EAEVAQSPRYKITEKSQAVAFWCDPISGHATLYWYRQILGQGPELLVQFQDESVVDDSQLPKDRFSAERLKGVDSTLKIQPAELGDSAMYLCASSHGRGVYSGANVLTFGAGSRLTVL.

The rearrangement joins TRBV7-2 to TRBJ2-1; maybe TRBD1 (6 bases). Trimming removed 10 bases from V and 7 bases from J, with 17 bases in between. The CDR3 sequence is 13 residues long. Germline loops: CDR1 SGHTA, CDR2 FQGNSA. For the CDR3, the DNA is TGTGCCACCGAAGAGGGGGTAGGGAATGAGCAGTTCTTC. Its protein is CATEEGVGNEQFF.

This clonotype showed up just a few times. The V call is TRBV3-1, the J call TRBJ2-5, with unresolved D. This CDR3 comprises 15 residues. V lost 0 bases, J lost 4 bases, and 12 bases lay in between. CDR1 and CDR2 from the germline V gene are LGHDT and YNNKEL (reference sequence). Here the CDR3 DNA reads TGTGCCAGCAGCCAAGACGTGGGTTTCTCAGAGACCCAGTACTTC. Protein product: CASSQDVGFSETQYF.

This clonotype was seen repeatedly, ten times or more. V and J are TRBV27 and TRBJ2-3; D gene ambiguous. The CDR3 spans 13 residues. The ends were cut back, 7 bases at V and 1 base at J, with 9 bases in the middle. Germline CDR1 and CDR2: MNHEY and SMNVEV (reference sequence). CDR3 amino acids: CASNRAGTDTQYF. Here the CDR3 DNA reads TGTGCCAGCAATAGGGCGGGCACAGATACGCAGTATTTT.

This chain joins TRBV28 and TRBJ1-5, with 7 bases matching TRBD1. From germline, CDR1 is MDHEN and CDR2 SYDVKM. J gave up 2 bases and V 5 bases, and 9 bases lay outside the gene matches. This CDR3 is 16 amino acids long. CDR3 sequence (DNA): TGTGCCAGCAGTCCCAACAGGGGTATTGGCAATCAGCCCCAGCATTTT. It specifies CASSPNRGIGNQPQHF. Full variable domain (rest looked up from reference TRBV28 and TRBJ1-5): DVKVTQSSRYLVKRTGEKVFLECVQDMDHENMFWYRQDPGLGLRLIYFSYDVKMKEKGDIPEGYSVSREKKERFSLILESASTNQTSMYLCASSPNRGIGNQPQHFGDGTRLSIL.

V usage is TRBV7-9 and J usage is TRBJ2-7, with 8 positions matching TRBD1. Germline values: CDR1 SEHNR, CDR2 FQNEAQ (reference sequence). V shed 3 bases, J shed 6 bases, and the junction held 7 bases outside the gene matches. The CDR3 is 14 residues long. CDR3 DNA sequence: TGTGCCAGCAGCTTTGACCAGGGGGCGGTCGAGCAGTACTTC. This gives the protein CASSFDQGAVEQYF.

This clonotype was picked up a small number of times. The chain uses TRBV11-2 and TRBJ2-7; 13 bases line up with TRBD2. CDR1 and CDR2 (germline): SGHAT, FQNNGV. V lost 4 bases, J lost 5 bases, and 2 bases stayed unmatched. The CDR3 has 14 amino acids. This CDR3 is CASSSGLAGDEQYF. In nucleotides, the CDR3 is TGTGCCAGCAGCTCAGGACTAGCGGGGGACGAGCAGTACTTC.

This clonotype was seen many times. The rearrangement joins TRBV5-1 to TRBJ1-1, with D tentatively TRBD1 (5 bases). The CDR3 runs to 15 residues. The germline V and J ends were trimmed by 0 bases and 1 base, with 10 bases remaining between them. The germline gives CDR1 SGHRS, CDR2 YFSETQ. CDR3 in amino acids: CASSLGIRENTEAFF. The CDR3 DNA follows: TGCGCCAGCAGCTTGGGTATCAGGGAGAACACTGAAGCTTTCTTT. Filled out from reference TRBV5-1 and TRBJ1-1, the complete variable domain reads KAGVTQTPRYLIKTRGQQVTLSCSPISGHRSVSWYQQTPGQGLQFLFEYFSETQRNKGNFPGRFSGRQFSNSRSEMNVSTLELGDSALYLCASSLGIRENTEAFFGQGTRLTVV.

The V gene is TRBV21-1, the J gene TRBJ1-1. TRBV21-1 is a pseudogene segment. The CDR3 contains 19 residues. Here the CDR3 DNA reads TGTGCCAGCAGCAAAGTTGACTACAGTCCCCAATTCCTCAACACTGAAGCTTTCTTT. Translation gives CASSKVDYSPQFLNTEAFF.

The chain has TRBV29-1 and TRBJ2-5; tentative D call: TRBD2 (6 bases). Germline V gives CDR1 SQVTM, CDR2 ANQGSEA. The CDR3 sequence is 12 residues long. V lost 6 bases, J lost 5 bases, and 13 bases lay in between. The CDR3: CSVPVGGETQYF. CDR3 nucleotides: TGCAGCGTCCCAGTTGGGGGGGAGACCCAGTACTTC.

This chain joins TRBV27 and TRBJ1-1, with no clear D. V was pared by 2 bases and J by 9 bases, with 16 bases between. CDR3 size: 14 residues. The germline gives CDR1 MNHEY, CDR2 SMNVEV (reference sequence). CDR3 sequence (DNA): TGTGCCAGCAGTTTACGGGGATCCGGCGGTAAAGCTTTCTTT. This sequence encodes CASSLRGSGGKAFF.

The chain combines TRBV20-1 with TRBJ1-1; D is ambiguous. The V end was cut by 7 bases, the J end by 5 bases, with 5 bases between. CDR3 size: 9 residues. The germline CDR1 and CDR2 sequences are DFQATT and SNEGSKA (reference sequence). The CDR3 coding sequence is TGCAGTGTTAAAACTGAAGCTTTCTTT. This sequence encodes CSVKTEAFF.

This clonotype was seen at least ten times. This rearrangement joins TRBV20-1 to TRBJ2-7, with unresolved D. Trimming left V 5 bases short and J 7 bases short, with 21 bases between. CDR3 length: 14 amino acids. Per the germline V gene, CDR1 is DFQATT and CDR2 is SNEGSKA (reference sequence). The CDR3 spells CSADEPIYRREQYF. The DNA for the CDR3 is TGCAGTGCTGACGAACCTATTTATCGTCGGGAGCAGTACTTC.

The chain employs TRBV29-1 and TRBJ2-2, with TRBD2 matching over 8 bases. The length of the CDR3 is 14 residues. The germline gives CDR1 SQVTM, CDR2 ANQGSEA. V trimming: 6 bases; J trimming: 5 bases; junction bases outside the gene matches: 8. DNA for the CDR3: TGCAGCGTCACATCAAGCGGGAGTACCGGGGAGCTGTTTTTT. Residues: CSVTSSGSTGELFF.

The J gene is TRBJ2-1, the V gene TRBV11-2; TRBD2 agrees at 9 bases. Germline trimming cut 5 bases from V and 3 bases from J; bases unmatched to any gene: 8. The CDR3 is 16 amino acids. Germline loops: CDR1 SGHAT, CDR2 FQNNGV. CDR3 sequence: CASSPRGLAIYNEQFF. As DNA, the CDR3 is TGTGCCAGCAGCCCGCGAGGACTAGCGATCTACAATGAGCAGTTCTTC.

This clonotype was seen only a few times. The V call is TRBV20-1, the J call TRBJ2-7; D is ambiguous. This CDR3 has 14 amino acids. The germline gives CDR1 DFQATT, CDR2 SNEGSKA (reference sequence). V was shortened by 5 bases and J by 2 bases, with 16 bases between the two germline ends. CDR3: CSASPPSPTYEQYF. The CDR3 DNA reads TGCAGTGCTTCCCCGCCCAGCCCAACCTACGAGCAGTACTTC.

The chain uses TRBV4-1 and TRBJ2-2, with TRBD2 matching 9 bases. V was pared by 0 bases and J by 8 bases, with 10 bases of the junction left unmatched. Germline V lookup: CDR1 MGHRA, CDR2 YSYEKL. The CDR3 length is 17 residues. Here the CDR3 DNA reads TGCGCCAGCAGCCAAGATCGGATGCGGGAGGGCCGAGGGGAGCTGTTTTTT. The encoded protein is CASSQDRMREGRGELFF.

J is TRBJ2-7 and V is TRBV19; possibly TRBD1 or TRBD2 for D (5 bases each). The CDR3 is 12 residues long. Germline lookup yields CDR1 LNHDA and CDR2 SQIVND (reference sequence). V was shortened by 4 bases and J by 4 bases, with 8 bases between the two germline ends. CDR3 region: CASSTWGYEQYF. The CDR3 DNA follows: TGTGCCAGTAGTACGTGGGGGTACGAGCAGTACTTC.